These T cell receptor beta chains were read from a single sample in a study of Tregs in tolerant kidney transplant recipients. Produced via immunoSEQ multiplex PCR; TCRdb's table is partial and in-frame only. The table lists tens of thousands of clones, 93% of them singletons. The sample here was CD4+ T cells from blood (PBMCs), taken 12 months after the transplant. These receptors all come from a human patient who received a combined kidney and bone marrow transplant. The T cells may come from the graft donor. Both conserved end residues are part of each CDR3. The order of the fields is clone size, V gene, J gene, D gene, CDR3 protein, CDR3 DNA. A D gene is named only where the DNA matches it firmly. Clone size, where shown, is once, few, many, or a class for clones that have expanded.

NA	TRBV2	TRBJ2-3	TRBD2	CASLEPLAAVTDTQYF	TGTGCCAGCCTCGAGCCCCTAGCGGCAGTCACAGATACGCAGTATTTT
NA	TRBV2	TRBJ2-2	TRBD2	CASSGGTSGSGELFF	TGTGCCAGCAGCGGAGGGACTAGCGGGTCTGGGGAGCTGTTTTTT
NA	TRBV7-9	TRBJ1-5	NA	CASSPTGSADQPQHF	TGTGCCAGCAGCCCCACAGGGTCGGCCGATCAGCCCCAGCATTTT
NA	TRBV15	TRBJ1-5	TRBD1	CATSRGQGASQPQHF	TGTGCCACCAGCAGAGGCCAGGGGGCGAGTCAGCCCCAGCATTTT
NA	TRBV9	TRBJ1-5	NA	CASTQQWAENQPQHF	TGTGCCAGCACCCAGCAATGGGCCGAAAACCAGCCCCAGCATTTT
once	TRBV18	TRBJ1-2	NA	CASSPGHRANYGYTF	TGTGCCAGCTCACCAGGGCACAGGGCGAACTATGGCTACACCTTC
NA	TRBV28	TRBJ2-3	TRBD2	CASKRLAGDTDTQYF	TGTGCCTCCAAGAGGCTAGCGGGGGACACAGATACGCAGTATTTT
NA	TRBV11-3	TRBJ1-4	NA	CASSFRGGRNEKLFF	TGTGCCAGCAGCTTTCGGGGGGGCAGGAATGAAAAACTGTTTTTT
NA	TRBV21-1	TRBJ2-7	NA	CASSKSGQGAGGYEQYF	TGTGCCAGCAGCAAATCCGGACAGGGGGCCGGTGGTTACGAGCAGTACTTC
NA	TRBV5-1	TRBJ1-2	NA	CASSFYDYGYTF	TGCGCCAGCAGCTTCTATGACTATGGCTACACCTTC
NA	TRBV2	TRBJ2-2	NA	CASNARGRETNTGELFF	TGTGCCAGCAACGCAAGGGGCAGGGAAACGAACACCGGGGAGCTGTTTTTT
NA	TRBV27	TRBJ2-7	TRBD1	CAMPQGLNGYEQYF	TGTGCCATGCCACAGGGGTTGAATGGATACGAGCAGTACTTC
NA	TRBV9	TRBJ2-5	NA	CASSVGGGGGETQYF	TGTGCCAGCAGCGTAGGGGGCGGGGGCGGAGAGACCCAGTACTTC
NA	TRBV7-3	TRBJ2-3	NA	CASSLTSSGTDTQYF	TGTGCCAGCAGCTTAACGAGTTCCGGCACAGATACGCAGTATTTT
NA	TRBV10-3	TRBJ2-1	TRBD2	CALSSGFHEQFF	TGTGCCCTCTCTAGCGGATTCCATGAGCAGTTCTTC
NA	TRBV4-3	TRBJ2-5	NA	CASSQGYAVQETQYF	TGCGCCAGCAGCCAAGGCTATGCGGTTCAAGAGACCCAGTACTTC
once	TRBV6-5	TRBJ1-1	TRBD1	CASSRDRDTEAFF	TGTGCCAGCAGTCGCGACAGGGACACTGAAGCTTTCTTT
NA	TRBV11-3	TRBJ1-2	TRBD1	CASSKPSSGTVDGYTF	TGTGCCAGCAGCAAACCCTCGTCCGGGACAGTCGATGGCTACACCTTC
NA	TRBV5-1	TRBJ2-7	TRBD1	CASSLLQGTPEQYF	TGCGCCAGCAGCTTGTTACAGGGGACCCCCGAGCAGTACTTC
NA	TRBV7-2	TRBJ2-7	NA	CASSSNFLSTAYEQYF	TGTGCCAGCAGCTCCAACTTCCTTTCGACAGCCTACGAGCAGTACTTC
NA	TRBV7-9	TRBJ1-6	NA	CASSVVGDSPLHF	TGTGCCAGCAGCGTAGTAGGAGATTCCCCCCTCCACTTT
NA	TRBV27	TRBJ1-2	NA	CASSLFPRGYGYTF	TGTGCCAGCAGTTTATTCCCCAGGGGCTATGGCTACACCTTC
NA	TRBV5-6	TRBJ2-1	TRBD1	CASSDMRQGASEQFF	TGTGCCAGCAGCGACATGCGACAGGGGGCCTCTGAGCAGTTCTTC
NA	TRBV2	TRBJ2-7	NA	CASSGGALPYYEQYF	TGTGCCAGCAGTGGCGGGGCCCTCCCTTATTATGAGCAGTACTTC
NA	TRBV10-3	TRBJ2-7	NA	CAISDWSGGLSYEQYF	TGTGCCATCAGTGATTGGTCGGGTGGCCTCTCCTACGAGCAGTACTTC
once	TRBV5-1	TRBJ1-2	NA	CASSFGPPLYGYTF	TGCGCCAGCAGCTTTGGGCCACCTTTATATGGCTACACCTTC
NA	TRBV4-2	TRBJ1-2	NA	CASSQDLTTNYGYTF	TGTGCCAGCAGCCAAGATCTCACAACTAACTATGGCTACACCTTC
NA	TRBV7-7	TRBJ2-2	NA	CASSSNRAGELFF	TGTGCCAGCAGCTCGAACAGGGCCGGGGAGCTGTTTTTT
once	TRBV18	TRBJ2-2	NA	CASSPRLAANTGELFF	TGTGCCAGCTCACCACGGTTAGCAGCTAACACCGGGGAGCTGTTTTTT
NA	TRBV11-2	TRBJ1-2	NA	CASSLERGTPNDYGYTF	TGTGCCAGCAGCTTAGAGAGGGGGACACCCAACGACTATGGCTACACCTTC
once	TRBV5-1	TRBJ2-7	TRBD1	CASRKLGQGASEQYF	TGCGCCAGCCGAAAGTTGGGACAGGGGGCGAGCGAGCAGTACTTC
NA	TRBV11-2	TRBJ2-7	TRBD1	CASSLVAYRGSYEQYF	TGTGCCAGCAGCTTGGTGGCCTACAGGGGCTCCTACGAGCAGTACTTC
NA	TRBV28	TRBJ2-7	NA	CASSLQDRRVF	TGTGCCAGCAGTTTACAGGACAGAAGGGTCTTC
once	TRBV2	TRBJ1-5	NA	CASSELRHPIQHF	TGTGCCAGCAGTGAACTCAGGCACCCAATCCAGCATTTT
once	TRBV5-4	TRBJ2-7	TRBD1	CASSLSGTGGLEQYF	TGTGCCAGCAGCTTGTCCGGGACAGGGGGCTTAGAGCAGTACTTC
NA	TRBV6-6	TRBJ2-2	NA	CASSYSGGTGELFF	TGTGCCAGCAGTTACTCGGGGGGCACCGGGGAGCTGTTTTTT
NA	TRBV12-2	TRBJ2-7	NA	CASRLGGLPGYEQYF	TGTGCAAGTCGCTTGGGCGGGCTCCCCGGATACGAGCAGTACTTC
few	TRBV6-1	TRBJ2-3	NA	CASSVGTFEGTQYF	TGTGCCAGCAGTGTCGGGACATTCGAAGGGACGCAGTATTTT
once	TRBV5-5	TRBJ2-2	TRBD1	CASSSTGATNTGELFF	TGTGCCAGCAGCTCGACAGGGGCTACGAACACCGGGGAGCTGTTTTTT
NA	TRBV18	TRBJ1-1	TRBD1	CASSPRTGVNTEAFF	TGTGCCAGCTCACCGCGGACAGGGGTGAACACTGAAGCTTTCTTT
NA	TRBV5-5	TRBJ1-4	NA	CASSLARATNEKLFF	TGTGCCAGCAGCTTGGCCCGTGCAACTAATGAAAAACTGTTTTTT
NA	TRBV30	TRBJ2-7	TRBD1	CAWRPGQGPHEQYF	TGTGCCTGGAGACCGGGACAGGGGCCCCACGAGCAGTACTTC
NA	TRBV10-3	TRBJ2-7	TRBD2	CASSGLAGPTTYEQYF	TGTGCCAGCTCGGGACTAGCGGGGCCAACCACCTACGAGCAGTACTTC
NA	TRBV6-6	TRBJ2-2	TRBD2	CASSSLAGTNTGELFF	TGTGCCAGCAGTTCTCTAGCGGGGACGAACACCGGGGAGCTGTTTTTT
NA	TRBV5-1	TRBJ2-3	TRBD1	CASSQGQGHPDTQYF	TGCGCCAGCAGCCAGGGACAGGGACACCCAGATACGCAGTATTTT
NA	TRBV5-6	TRBJ1-6	NA	CASSLFTGNYQIYNSPLHF	TGTGCCAGCAGCTTGTTCACAGGGAACTACCAAATCTATAATTCCCCCCTCCACTTT
once	TRBV28	TRBJ2-7	NA	CASSASSYEQYF	TGTGCCAGCAGTGCGAGCTCCTACGAGCAGTACTTC
NA	TRBV29-1	TRBJ2-3	TRBD2	CSVEPNRLAGYLMDTQYF	TGCAGCGTTGAACCTAACAGACTAGCGGGTTACTTAATGGATACGCAGTATTTT
once	TRBV7-2	TRBJ2-1	TRBD2	CASSTGLAGRPYNEQFF	TGTGCCAGCAGCACCGGACTAGCGGGACGCCCCTACAATGAGCAGTTCTTC